This is a list of T cell receptor beta chains from one sample in a study of blood T cell repertoires in COVID-19. Sequenced by immunoSEQ multiplex PCR; TCRdb stores in-frame clones only, minus some. Among tens of thousands of clones listed, around four fifths were seen once. The sample comprised peripheral blood. These receptors came from a human donor in a cohort sampled during active COVID-19. Each CDR3 is given with its conserved first and last residue. A D gene is named only where the DNA matches it firmly. Part of the rows lack a size; the others show once, few, many or a class for expanded clones.

d_call j_call clone_size v_call cdr3_aa cdr3_nt
NA TRBJ2-2 once TRBV18 CASSPVHRADTGELFF TGTGCCAGCTCACCGGTCCACAGGGCCGACACCGGGGAGCTGTTTTTT
NA TRBJ2-1 NA TRBV7-7 CASSLGAGSSYNEQFF TGTGCTAGCAGCTTAGGGGCGGGGAGCTCCTACAATGAGCAGTTCTTC
NA TRBJ1-6 NA TRBV30 CAWNAGSNSPLHF TGTGCCTGGAATGCAGGGTCGAATTCACCCCTCCACTTT
NA TRBJ1-4 NA TRBV7-2 CASSYGIGPTNEKLFF TGTGCCAGCAGCTACGGGATAGGGCCGACTAATGAAAAACTGTTTTTT
NA TRBJ1-2 once TRBV30 CAWRARLRTLNGGYTF TGTGCCTGGAGGGCCCGCTTAAGGACACTTAACGGGGGCTACACCTTC
TRBD2 TRBJ2-3 NA TRBV9 CASSVADRGLAVADTQYF TGTGCCAGCAGCGTAGCAGACCGTGGACTAGCGGTAGCAGATACGCAGTATTTT
NA TRBJ2-3 NA TRBV11-1 CASSLGVDTQYF TGTGCCAGCAGCTTAGGAGTCGATACGCAGTATTTT
TRBD1 TRBJ1-6 NA TRBV10-2 CASSGRQGPNSPLHF TGCGCCAGCAGTGGTAGACAGGGCCCAAATTCACCCCTCCACTTT
NA TRBJ1-5 once TRBV12-3/TRBV12-4 CASRPEEGQPQHF TGTGCCAGCAGGCCAGAAGAGGGCCAGCCCCAGCATTTT
NA TRBJ1-3 NA TRBV25-1 CASSEPGSGNTIYF TGTGCCAGCAGTGAACCAGGATCTGGAAACACCATATATTTT
TRBD1 TRBJ1-1 NA TRBV6-5 CASTPTGFTEAFF TGTGCCAGCACTCCGACAGGGTTCACTGAAGCTTTCTTT
TRBD2 TRBJ2-3 NA TRBV14 CASSPKSGGVQYF TGTGCCAGCAGCCCCAAAAGCGGGGGAGTGCAGTATTTT
TRBD2 TRBJ2-3 NA TRBV13 CASSLAGGTDTQYF TGTGCCAGCAGCCTGGCGGGGGGAACAGATACGCAGTATTTT
NA TRBJ1-6 NA TRBV30 CAWAQGHNSPLHF TGTGCCTGGGCACAGGGCCATAATTCACCCCTCCACTTT
TRBD2 TRBJ2-3 NA TRBV7-3 CASSLRPLLGLAGPSTDTQYF TGTGCCAGCAGCTTACGTCCCCTTTTGGGACTAGCGGGCCCAAGCACAGATACGCAGTATTTT
NA TRBJ1-1 NA TRBV7-9 CASSLTANTEAFF TGTGCCAGCAGCTTAACAGCGAACACTGAAGCTTTCTTT
NA TRBJ2-2 NA TRBV5-6 CASSLVGRGPNTGELFF TGTGCCAGCAGCTTGGTGGGGCGCGGTCCGAACACCGGGGAGCTGTTTTTT
NA TRBJ2-3 NA TRBV6-2/TRBV6-3 CASSQVTSTDTQYF TGTGCCAGCAGTCAAGTCACTAGCACAGATACGCAGTATTTT
TRBD1 TRBJ2-2 NA TRBV7-3 CASSVRQGGAGELFF TGTGCCAGCAGCGTTCGACAGGGGGGAGCCGGGGAGCTGTTTTTT
TRBD1 TRBJ2-5 NA TRBV7-6 CASSRTSGTGQETQYF TGTGCCAGCAGCCGGACTTCCGGGACAGGCCAAGAGACCCAGTACTTC
TRBD1 TRBJ2-5 NA TRBV5-1 CASKDREGETQYF TGCGCCAGTAAGGACAGGGAAGGAGAGACCCAGTACTTC
TRBD1 TRBJ2-1 NA TRBV6-1 CASSELKGQGAFNEQFF TGTGCCAGCAGTGAACTTAAGGGACAGGGGGCTTTCAATGAGCAGTTCTTC
TRBD2 TRBJ2-3 NA TRBV18 CASSPLRGDTDTQYF TGTGCCAGCTCTCCCCTTCGGGGGGACACAGATACGCAGTATTTT
NA TRBJ2-3 NA TRBV11-2 CASSFSPGGDTQYF TGTGCCAGCAGTTTTTCTCCGGGTGGGGATACGCAGTATTTT
NA TRBJ1-2 NA TRBV19 CASSRGTANYGYTF TGTGCCAGTAGTAGGGGCACAGCTAACTATGGCTACACCTTC
TRBD2 TRBJ2-5 once TRBV4-2 CASSQEFRTSGGETQYF TGTGCCAGCAGCCAAGAATTTCGGACTAGCGGTGGGGAGACCCAGTACTTC
NA TRBJ1-5 NA TRBV2 CASSDRTVNQPQHF TGTGCCAGCAGTGATAGGACAGTCAATCAGCCCCAGCATTTT
NA TRBJ2-7 NA TRBV7-2 CASSPYIGEQYF TGTGCCAGCAGCCCGTATATCGGGGAGCAGTACTTC
TRBD1 TRBJ1-2 NA TRBV5-5 CASSFQGASLSQPNTF TGTGCCAGCAGCTTCCAGGGGGCCAGTCTATCCCAACCCAACACCTTC
TRBD2 TRBJ2-5 NA TRBV5-1 CAPSLGGGQETQYF TGCGCCCCCAGCTTGGGGGGGGGACAAGAGACCCAGTACTTC
NA TRBJ2-7 NA TRBV6-7 CASTHVGRGPSYEQYF TGTGCCAGCACCCACGTGGGGCGGGGGCCCTCCTACGAGCAGTACTTC
NA TRBJ1-4 NA TRBV5-1 CASSPSTGRGEKLFF TGCGCCAGCAGCCCCTCGACAGGTAGAGGTGAAAAACTGTTTTTT
TRBD1 TRBJ1-2 NA TRBV29-1 CSVDTPRTGQGYTF TGCAGCGTTGACACACCAAGGACAGGGCAGGGCTACACCTTC
NA TRBJ1-4 NA TRBV27 CASSSPGTGGEKLFF TGTGCCAGCAGTTCCCCAGGGACCGGAGGGGAAAAACTGTTTTTT
NA TRBJ1-2 NA TRBV28 CASNLGSYGYTF TGTGCCAGCAATCTCGGGTCCTATGGCTACACCTTC
NA TRBJ1-1 NA TRBV28 CASSLSSGTEAFF TGTGCCAGCAGTTTAAGTTCGGGCACTGAAGCTTTCTTT
NA TRBJ1-5 NA TRBV28 CASMRLPSNQPQHF TGTGCCAGCATGAGACTTCCTAGCAATCAGCCCCAGCATTTT
NA TRBJ2-7 NA TRBV7-2 CASSLYSGGSGGYEQYF TGTGCCAGCAGCCTCTACTCAGGGGGGAGCGGGGGATACGAGCAGTACTTC
NA TRBJ1-1 NA TRBV2 CASEQGTPYTEAFF TGTGCCAGTGAACAGGGTACTCCCTACACTGAAGCTTTCTTT
TRBD1 TRBJ2-5 NA TRBV7-9 CASSFTPGQAGPQETQYF TGTGCCAGCAGCTTTACCCCGGGACAGGCGGGTCCCCAAGAGACCCAGTACTTC
TRBD1 TRBJ1-2 once TRBV7-2 CASSLIGDRGALTYGYTF TGTGCCAGCAGCTTAATTGGGGACAGGGGCGCTCTGACTTATGGCTACACCTTC
TRBD2 TRBJ2-7 NA TRBV7-2 CASSLEGTSGAYEQYF TGTGCCAGCAGCTTAGAAGGGACTAGCGGGGCCTACGAGCAGTACTTC
NA TRBJ1-4 NA TRBV4-3 CASSQEVDLTGSEKLFF TGCGCCAGCAGCCAAGAGGTGGACCTCACCGGGAGTGAAAAACTGTTTTTT
NA TRBJ1-2 NA TRBV6-1 CASSENWVGANYGYTF TGTGCCAGCAGTGAAAATTGGGTCGGAGCTAACTATGGCTACACCTTC
TRBD1 TRBJ2-7 NA TRBV6-5 CASSSRTGTYEQYF TGTGCCAGCAGTTCGAGGACAGGGACCTACGAGCAGTACTTC
NA TRBJ2-1 NA TRBV19 CASSIRSSALPEQFF TGTGCCAGTAGTATTCGGTCTAGCGCCTTACCGGAGCAGTTCTTC
NA TRBJ1-6 NA TRBV3-1/TRBV3-2 CASSQGPGSPLHF TGTGCCAGCAGCCAGGGGCCCGGTTCACCCCTCCACTTT
NA TRBJ1-1 NA TRBV4-3 CASSQPGQETEAFF TGCGCCAGCAGCCAACCGGGACAAGAAACTGAAGCTTTCTTT
TRBD2 TRBJ2-7 NA TRBV19 CASSLGTSGYEQYF TGTGCCAGTAGTCTCGGGACTAGCGGATACGAGCAGTACTTC
NA TRBJ1-6 few TRBV6-5 CASSYRGNSPLHF TGTGCCAGCAGTTACAGAGGGAATTCACCCCTCCACTTT
NA TRBJ1-1 NA TRBV6-5 CASSPTRNTEAFF TGTGCCAGCAGCCCGACAAGAAACACTGAAGCTTTCTTT
NA TRBJ1-1 once TRBV18 CASSPVGGENTEAFF TGTGCCAGCTCACCAGTTGGGGGGGAGAACACTGAAGCTTTCTTT
TRBD1 TRBJ1-1 once TRBV2 CASSVDQGQKMRNTEAFF TGTGCCAGCAGTGTAGACCAGGGACAGAAAATGAGAAACACTGAAGCTTTCTTT
NA TRBJ1-5 NA TRBV11-2 CASSPSPGNRDQPQHF TGTGCCAGCAGCCCCTCCCCCGGGAATAGGGATCAGCCCCAGCATTTT
NA TRBJ2-2 NA TRBV30 CAWANRGRLNTGELFF TGTGCCTGGGCGAACCGTGGACGACTAAACACCGGGGAGCTGTTTTTT
NA TRBJ1-6 NA TRBV4-3 CASKDRRFYNSPLHF TGCGCCAGTAAAGATCGCCGGTTCTATAATTCACCCCTCCACTTT
TRBD1 TRBJ1-4 NA TRBV7-7 CASSPIQGAEEKLFF TGTGCTAGCAGCCCCATCCAGGGGGCGGAAGAAAAACTGTTTTTT
NA TRBJ2-5 NA TRBV6-1 CASSESIQETQYF TGTGCCAGCAGTGAAAGTATCCAGGAGACCCAGTACTTC
NA TRBJ1-2 few TRBV7-9 CASSLARVDGYTF TGTGCCAGCAGCTTAGCTCGAGTGGATGGCTACACCTTC